This T cell receptor (beta chain) was recovered during a study of technical replicates of blood from a few donors. Method: immunoSEQ multiplex PCR; TCRdb's copy keeps in-frame clones and lacks some. The sample contains 60,000 to 70,000 clones, nearly 98% of which appear only once. CDR1 is MNHNS and CDR2 is SASEGT in the germline V gene. Between the trimmed V and J ends, which lost 6 bases and 0 bases, there was a span of 13 bases. This CDR3 has 15 residues. This rearrangement joins TRBV6-1 to TRBJ2-3, with TRBD1 as a possible D gene (5 bases). Input material: T cells isolated from PBMCs. This clonotype was obtained from a human donor in good health. This CDR3 is CASRARAVSTDTQYF. CDR3 nucleotides: TGTGCCAGCAGGGCCAGGGCGGTGAGCACAGATACGCAGTATTTT.